These 8 T cell receptor beta chains came from one sample sequenced in a study of T cells in Graves' hyperthyroidism and ophthalmopathy. Amplified TCR beta CDR3 regions came from RNA transcripts. The primer set for the first-round RT-PCR of the TCR CDR3 was HTBI. TCRdb used MiXCR to reprocess the multiplex PCR reads, holding one entry per CDR3 protein. The sample records around 340,000 distinct CDR3 sequences, 14% being singletons. The source material was blood. The source of these receptors is a woman aged 25 to 39 with Graves' hyperthyroidism.

This clonotype was recorded at least ten times. The chain recombines TRBV5-1 with TRBJ2-5; maybe TRBD1 (6 bases). Germline CDR1 reads SGHRS; CDR2 reads YFSETQ. The CDR3 has 16 amino acids. V lost 0 bases and J lost 2, with 14 bases in between. The DNA for the CDR3 is TGCGCCAGCAGCTTGGGTCCGGCAGGGGTGCAAGAGACCCAGTACTTC. Protein: CASSLGPAGVQETQYF.

This clonotype was picked up a small number of times. The CDR3 bases are TGTGCCAGCAGCCAAGATCGACCAGGGGGACAGCCCCAGCATTTT. Translating gives CASSQDRPGGQPQHF. The chain is built from TRBV3-1 and TRBJ1-5; 7 positions match TRBD1. Germline V lookup: CDR1 LGHDT, CDR2 YNNKEL (reference sequence). The V segment lost 0 bases and the J segment 7 bases; nucleotides outside the gene matches: 6. This CDR3 comprises 15 residues.

This clonotype was counted ten times or more. The chain recombines TRBV6-1 with TRBJ1-2; tentative D call: TRBD1 (6 bases). CDR3 size: 14 residues. The V and J ends lost 3 bases and 5 bases respectively, with 13 bases between them. Germline V gene lookup returns CDR1 MNHNS and CDR2 SASEGT. The CDR3 loop reads CASSEQGMWYGYTF. The CDR3 DNA is TGTGCCAGCAGTGAGCAGGGGATGTGGTATGGCTACACCTTC.

This clonotype was seen at least ten times. This chain connects TRBV6-1 to TRBJ1-1; D remains unclear. This CDR3 spans 13 amino acids. The V end lost 6 bases, the J end lost 1 base, and 9 bases lay between the germline ends. Germline V gene sequence: CDR1 MNHNS, CDR2 SASEGT. The CDR3 DNA reads TGTGCCAGCAGACTCGCTAAGAACACTGAAGCTTTCTTT. Its protein is CASRLAKNTEAFF.

The rearrangement links TRBV5-1 to TRBJ2-3; no definite D call. Germline CDR1 and CDR2: SGHRS and YFSETQ. The CDR3 is 14 residues long. The V and J ends lost 5 bases and 3 bases respectively, with 13 bases between them. The CDR3 nucleotides read TGCGCCAGCAGTACGATCCAAAGAACAGATACGCAGTATTTT. It yields the protein CASSTIQRTDTQYF.

In its sample, this clonotype was seen many times. The gene calls are TRBV20-1 and TRBJ1-1; D is possibly TRBD1 (6 bases). CDR1 is DFQATT and CDR2 is SNEGSKA in the germline V gene (reference sequence). The CDR3 is 13 residues long. V shed 6 bases and J shed 0 bases, with 11 bases lying between them. CDR3 bases: TGCAGTGCCCCGGGACATCTGAACACTGAAGCTTTCTTT. It yields the protein CSAPGHLNTEAFF.

On this clonotype: Relative to the germline gene, one junction end is altered; a read error may explain this. This chain links TRBV11-2 with TRBJ1-5; 8 bases line up with TRBD1. The CDR3 totals 13 residues. The germline V gene encodes CDR1 SGHAT and CDR2 FQNNGV. The CDR3 region is CAGSTDRGQPQHF. The CDR3 nucleotides read TGTGCCGGCAGCACAGACAGGGGCCAGCCCCAGCATTTT.

This clonotype was counted many times. The chain joins TRBV28 to TRBJ2-1; D is uncertain. Trimming removed 6 bases from V and 4 bases from J, with 10 bases in between. The CDR3 loop spans 13 amino acids. In germline, CDR1 is MDHEN, CDR2 SYDVKM. In nucleotides, the CDR3 is TGTGCCAGCAGGGAGCTCTTTTACAATGAGCAGTTCTTC. Translated, it gives CASRELFYNEQFF.